A single sample is the source of the 10 T cell receptor beta chains below, sequenced in a study of shared T cell receptors in the human thymus. TCRdb keeps only in-frame clones here, not all; method: immunoSEQ multiplex PCR. The table includes hundreds of thousands of clones, approximately 87% detected once. This sample was also put to use in a study of human thymus T cells.

What was sequenced was thymocytes. These receptors were collected from a boy under two years old with a congenital heart defect.

V is TRBV5-4 and J is TRBJ2-1; the match to TRBD2 covers 13 bases. V was pared by 4 bases and J by 6 bases, with 4 bases of the junction left unmatched. The CDR3 spans 15 residues. From germline, CDR1 is SGHNT and CDR2 YYREEE (reference sequence). The CDR3 region is CASSPTSGRGNEQFF. CDR3 in DNA: TGTGCCAGCAGCCCCACTAGCGGGAGGGGCAATGAGCAGTTCTTC.

The rearrangement links TRBV19 to TRBJ1-2; D gene uncertain. V was cut by 7 bases and J by 6 bases, with 9 bases left in between. Germline CDR1 LNHDA, CDR2 SQIVND (reference sequence). The CDR3 loop spans 11 amino acids. CDR3 sequence: CASTTGDGYTF. The DNA of the CDR3 is TGTGCCAGTACCACTGGTGATGGCTACACCTTC. Full variable domain (remainder filled in from reference TRBV19 and TRBJ1-2): DGGITQSPKYLFRKEGQNVTLSCEQNLNHDAMYWYRQDPGQGLRLIYYSQIVNDFQKGDIAEGYSVSREKKESFPLTVTSAQKNPTAFYLCASTTGDGYTFGSGTRLTVV.

The gene calls are TRBV21-1 and TRBJ2-1; the table assigns TRBD2, which was not confirmed against the DNA. TRBV21-1 is classified as a pseudogene. This CDR3 has 19 amino acids. The CDR3 DNA sequence: TGTGCCAGCAGCAGTGCCGTCATGGGCGGGACGGGCTCCTACAATGAGCAGTTCTTC. This sequence encodes CASSSAVMGGTGSYNEQFF.

The genes are TRBV29-1 and TRBJ1-2; a weak D match, TRBD1 (6 bases). The CDR3 contains 11 residues. V shed 7 bases and J shed 4 bases, with 10 bases lying between them. Germline V CDR1 and CDR2: SQVTM, ANQGSEA. The chain's CDR3 is CSARGAYGYTF. CDR3 in DNA: TGCAGCGCCAGGGGTGCCTATGGCTACACCTTC.

The V gene is TRBV13, the J gene TRBJ2-1, with a weak D call TRBD2 (6 bases). This CDR3 is built from 15 residues. The V end lost 2 bases, the J end lost 4 bases, and 12 bases lay between the germline ends. CDR1 and CDR2 from the germline V gene are PRHDT and FYEKMQ (reference sequence). In DNA, the CDR3 is TGTGCCAGCAGCTTATTGACGGAGGGGTACAATGAGCAGTTCTTC. Its translation: CASSLLTEGYNEQFF.

J is TRBJ2-3 and V is TRBV7-6; 7 positions match TRBD2. After removal of 6 bases from V and 1 base from J, the junction contained 13 bases not matched to a gene. The germline V gene encodes CDR1 SGHVS and CDR2 FNYEAQ. The CDR3 is made up of 17 amino acids. The CDR3 reads CASRPWGGSSGTDTQYF. In nucleotides, the CDR3 is TGTGCCAGCAGACCTTGGGGGGGATCTTCTGGCACAGATACGCAGTATTTT.

The J gene is TRBJ1-5, the V gene TRBV19, with 10 bases that match TRBD1. This CDR3 is 17 amino acids long. From germline, CDR1 is LNHDA and CDR2 SQIVND (reference sequence). Germline trimming cut 5 bases from V and 11 bases from J; bases unmatched to any gene: 18. CDR3 DNA: TGTGCCAGTAGTCCCCCTCCGGGACAGGGGTTTTGGGTGGCCCAGCATTTT. It translates to CASSPPPGQGFWVAQHF.

The chain has TRBV11-2 and TRBJ2-7; D ambiguous. This CDR3 contains 11 residues. Trimming cost V 1 base and J 7 bases, with 5 bases left between them. Germline V gene sequence: CDR1 SGHAT, CDR2 FQNNGV. This chain's CDR3 is CASSLVSEQYF. The CDR3 DNA follows: TGTGCCAGCAGCTTAGTGTCAGAGCAGTACTTC.

This chain joins TRBV20-1 and TRBJ2-5; D is possibly TRBD2 (5 bases). The germline V gene has CDR1 DFQATT and CDR2 SNEGSKA (reference sequence). The CDR3 is made up of 10 amino acids. With 6 bases removed from V and 9 bases from J, the gap between germline ends came to 11 bases. This CDR3 is CSAPLEAQYF. CDR3 DNA sequence: TGCAGTGCCCCGTTGGAGGCCCAGTACTTC.

The chain has TRBV10-3 and TRBJ2-1; 10 nucleotides line up with TRBD2. Germline V gene sequence: CDR1 ENHRY, CDR2 SYGVKD. With 8 bases clipped from V and 0 bases from J, the junction kept 7 bases outside the gene matches. The CDR3 contains 16 residues. This CDR3 is CAIRGSGGSSYNEQFF. Here the CDR3 DNA reads TGTGCCATCCGGGGTAGCGGGGGGAGCTCCTACAATGAGCAGTTCTTC.